This T cell receptor beta chain was sequenced in a study of graft-versus-host responses after intestinal transplantation. Study in general: The whole recipient group had anti-thymocyte globulin induction followed by tacrolimus and steroids for about three years. Study results and caveats: Recipient marrow contained GvH clones, some of which appeared first in ileum or blood. Levels of circulating GvH clones at their peak were associated with early post-transplant HvG declines.

Trimming cost V 0 bases and J 8 bases; bases outside gene matches: 7. CDR1 and CDR2 from the germline V gene are GTSNPN and SVGIG (reference sequence). The CDR3 runs 15 residues. As concerns this clone: What it binds is unknown.

Using immunoSEQ multiplex PCR, the repertoire was profiled, and TCRdb retains in-frame clones only, with some absent. The sample has tens of thousands of clones; around 94% are singletons. This rearrangement joins TRBV30 to TRBJ2-1; 10 bases map to TRBD2. The receptor was isolated from a human patient who received an intestinal transplant, so some T cells may come from the graft donor. The sequencing here drew on PBMCs, taken 16 days after intestinal transplant. The CDR3 DNA reads TGTGCCTGGAGTGTTGGTCTAGCGGGAGAGGATGAGCAGTTCTTC. It yields the protein CAWSVGLAGEDEQFF.